Sequencing of this TCR beta chain was carried out in a study of cytomegalovirus exposure and HLA in healthy donors. This clone was detected once. The antigen is unknown. Study results and limitations: TCR beta chains numbering more than 150 were designated cytomegalovirus-associated. In vitro confirmation showed three CMV-associated chains to be CMV antigen specific.

The CDR3 totals 17 residues. The germline gives CDR1 SEHNR, CDR2 FQNEAQ (reference sequence). With V trimmed by 5 bases and J by 7 bases, 15 bases remained unmatched. The data were produced by immunoSEQ multiplex PCR, yet TCRdb's version contains in-frame clones alone and is incomplete. There are over 45,000 clones in the sample; 90% to 95% occur only once, and 0.95% to 1.3% lies in the top ten. The chain has TRBV7-9 and TRBJ2-7; 12 positions agree with TRBD2. The sample taken for sequencing was PBMCs. This TCR was sampled from a man between 18 and 35 years old in good health and CMV-seronegative. CDR3 sequence (DNA): TGTGCCAGCAGCCATGCCCCCCGACTAGCGGGAGTTTATGAGCAGTACTTC. As protein: CASSHAPRLAGVYEQYF. Combining the CDR3 with reference TRBV7-9 and TRBJ2-7 gives the whole variable domain DTGVSQNPRHKITKRGQNVTFRCDPISEHNRLYWYRQTLGQGPEFLTYFQNEAQLEKSRLLSDRFSAERPKGSFSTLEIQRTEQGDSAMYLCASSHAPRLAGVYEQYFGPGTRLTVT.